This record concerns one T cell receptor (beta chain) sequence. The antigen remains unidentified. The sample is drawn from a study of long-term antiretroviral therapy in people with HIV. Every donor contributed at least one pre-ART and at least two post-ART PBMC samples. Everyone in the study who had HIV was treated in the United States. The assay used was immunoSEQ (version v3.0), run at survey level. Profiling relied on immunoSEQ multiplex PCR, and the TCRdb table lists in-frame clones only, not all of them. Here the sample spans 20,000 to 25,000 clones, roughly 82% being singletons. Germline V gives CDR1 WSHSY, CDR2 SAAADI. The trim removed 8 bases at V and 0 bases at J, leaving 10 bases unmatched. CDR3 length: 15 residues. Study-level results: Repertoires with HIV possessed tighter CDR3 length spans than those of controls. With ART, diversity went up but was still lower than in transplant donor controls.

Sequences were derived from unsorted PBMCs, sampled 0.3 years after starting antiretroviral therapy. The origin of this receptor is a middle-aged man with HIV. The J gene is TRBJ2-7, the V gene TRBV10-2, with TRBD2 matching over 7 bases. The DNA of the CDR3 is TGCGCCAGCGACCGAAGCGGGGCAAGCTCCTACGAGCAGTACTTC. Its translation is CASDRSGASSYEQYF.